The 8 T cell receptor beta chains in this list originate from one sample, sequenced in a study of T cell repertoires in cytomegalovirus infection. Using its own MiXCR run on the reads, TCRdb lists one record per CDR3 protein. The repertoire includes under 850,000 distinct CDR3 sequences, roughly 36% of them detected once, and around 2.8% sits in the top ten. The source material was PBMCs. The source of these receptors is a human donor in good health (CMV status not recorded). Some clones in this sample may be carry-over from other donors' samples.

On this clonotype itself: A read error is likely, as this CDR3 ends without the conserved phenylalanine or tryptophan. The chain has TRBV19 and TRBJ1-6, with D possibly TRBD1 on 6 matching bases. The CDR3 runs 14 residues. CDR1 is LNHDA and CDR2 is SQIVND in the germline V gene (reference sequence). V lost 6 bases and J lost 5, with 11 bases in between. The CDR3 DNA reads TGTGCCAGTAGCGGACAGTCAGATAATTCACCCCTCCACTGT. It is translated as CASSGQSDNSPLHC.

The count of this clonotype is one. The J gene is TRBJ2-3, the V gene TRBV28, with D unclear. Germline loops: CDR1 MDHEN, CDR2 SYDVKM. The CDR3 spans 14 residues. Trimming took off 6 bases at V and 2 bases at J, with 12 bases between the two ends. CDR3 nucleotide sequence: TGTGCCAGCAGCCACTTCATGACCACAGATACGCAGTATTTT. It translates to CASSHFMTTDTQYF.

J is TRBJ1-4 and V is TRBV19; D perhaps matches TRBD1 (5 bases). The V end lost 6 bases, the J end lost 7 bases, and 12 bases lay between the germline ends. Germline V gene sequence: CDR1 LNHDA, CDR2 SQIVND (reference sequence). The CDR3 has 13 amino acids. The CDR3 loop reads CASRGGFREKLFF. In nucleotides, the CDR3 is TGTGCCAGTAGGGGGGGGTTCCGTGAAAAACTGTTTTTT.

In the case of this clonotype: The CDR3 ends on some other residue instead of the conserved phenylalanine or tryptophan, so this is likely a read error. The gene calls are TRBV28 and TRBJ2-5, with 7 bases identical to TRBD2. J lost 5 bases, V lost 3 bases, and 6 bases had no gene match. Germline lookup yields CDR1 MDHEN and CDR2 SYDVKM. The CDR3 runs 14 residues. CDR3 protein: CASSLGGRRETQYY. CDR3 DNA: TGTGCCAGCAGTTTGGGCGGGAGAAGGGAGACCCAGTACTAC.

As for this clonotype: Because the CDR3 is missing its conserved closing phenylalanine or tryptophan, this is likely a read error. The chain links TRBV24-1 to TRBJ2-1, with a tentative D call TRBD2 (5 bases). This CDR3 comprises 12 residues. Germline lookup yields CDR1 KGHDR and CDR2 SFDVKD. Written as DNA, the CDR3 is TGTGCCAGCGGGTTCGGCTACAAGGAGCAGTTCGTC. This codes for CASGFGYKEQFV.

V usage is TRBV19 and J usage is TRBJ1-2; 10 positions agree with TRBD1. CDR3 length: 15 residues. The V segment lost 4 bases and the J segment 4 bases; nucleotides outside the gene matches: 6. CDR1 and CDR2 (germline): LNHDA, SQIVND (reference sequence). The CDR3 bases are TGTGCCAGTAGTAACCGGGACAGGGGATCCTATGGCTACACCTTC. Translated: CASSNRDRGSYGYTF.

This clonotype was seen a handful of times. In nucleotides, the CDR3 is TGTGCCAGCAGCCCCCAGGGCGGGAGTCAAGATACGCAGTATTTT. Amino acid sequence: CASSPQGGSQDTQYF. This chain uses TRBV5-8 with TRBJ2-3, with TRBD2 identical over 7 bases. The V segment lost 4 bases and the J segment 5 bases; nucleotides outside the gene matches: 10. Germline loops: CDR1 SGHTS, CDR2 YDEGEE. This CDR3 is 15 amino acids long.

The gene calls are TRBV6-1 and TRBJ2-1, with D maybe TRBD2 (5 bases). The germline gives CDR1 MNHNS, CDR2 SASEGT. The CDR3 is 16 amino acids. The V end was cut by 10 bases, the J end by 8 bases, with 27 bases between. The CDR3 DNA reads TGTGCCACCCGCACCACGGGGTTGGGTAGTGGCCATGAGCAGTTCTTC. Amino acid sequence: CATRTTGLGSGHEQFF.